Each of the 28 T cell receptor beta chains below was sequenced from the same sample in a study of cytomegalovirus exposure and HLA in healthy donors. Method: immunoSEQ multiplex PCR; TCRdb's copy keeps in-frame clones and lacks some. Among under 200,000 clones listed, about nine tenths were seen once. Sequencing was carried out using PBMCs. These receptors all stem from a man between 18 and 35 years old in good health and CMV-seropositive.

This chain links TRBV7-6 with TRBJ2-1; 9 nucleotides line up with TRBD2. With 5 bases clipped from V and 0 bases from J, the junction kept 2 bases outside the gene matches. Per germline, CDR1 SGHVS and CDR2 FNYEAQ. The CDR3 is made up of 15 amino acids. The CDR3 nucleotides are TGTGCCAGCAGCAATAGCGGGAGCTCCTACAATGAGCAGTTCTTC. This gives the protein CASSNSGSSYNEQFF. Drawing the rest from reference TRBV7-6 and TRBJ2-1, the complete variable domain is GAGVSQSPRYKVTKRGQDVALRCDPISGHVSLYWYRQALGQGPEFLTYFNYEAQQDKSGLPNDRFSAERPEGSISTLTIQRTEQRDSAMYRCASSNSGSSYNEQFFGPGTRLTVL.

The V call is TRBV6-5, the J call TRBJ2-7, with 8 bases matching TRBD1. Per the germline V gene, CDR1 is MNHEY and CDR2 is SVGAGI. Trimming cost V 2 bases and J 1 base; bases outside gene matches: 7. The CDR3 runs to 16 residues. CDR3 sequence (DNA): TGTGCCAGCAGTTACGGATTCCGGGACAGGTCCTACGAGCAGTACTTC. Translated, it gives CASSYGFRDRSYEQYF.

The chain links TRBV7-2 to TRBJ2-1, with D maybe TRBD1 (6 bases). The germline gives CDR1 SGHTA, CDR2 FQGNSA. Trimming shortened V by 0 bases and J by 3 bases, and 9 bases separated the two germline ends. CDR3 length equals 15 residues. The CDR3 sequence: CASSLAPGVYNEQFF. The CDR3 DNA reads TGTGCCAGCAGCTTAGCGCCAGGGGTCTACAATGAGCAGTTCTTC.

V gene TRBV27 combines with J gene TRBJ2-2, with TRBD1 as a possible D gene (5 bases). Germline assignment: CDR1 MNHEY and CDR2 SMNVEV (reference sequence). V lost 3 bases to trimming and J lost 6 bases, with 8 bases between them. CDR3 length equals 13 residues. The CDR3 DNA reads TGTGCCAGCAGTTTTCTGGGGCCCGGGGAGCTGTTTTTT. Translated, it gives CASSFLGPGELFF.

This sequence joins TRBV5-6 and TRBJ1-2; TRBD1 matches at 7 bases. J lost 6 bases, V lost 3 bases, and 5 bases had no gene match. The CDR3 consists of 13 residues. Germline V CDR1 and CDR2: SGHDT, YYEEEE. The CDR3 sequence: CASSSDREDGYTF. In DNA form, the CDR3 reads TGTGCCAGCAGCTCTGACAGGGAGGATGGCTACACCTTC.

The chain joins TRBV21-1 to TRBJ2-3; the table gives TRBD2 as D, unverified against the DNA. TRBV21-1 is reported as a pseudogene. This CDR3 region has 16 residues. The CDR3 region is CASRDERVPGTDTQYF. For the CDR3, the DNA is TGTGCCAGCAGGGACGAGCGGGTACCGGGCACAGATACGCAGTATTTT.

This clone has only one observation. This chain uses TRBV19 with TRBJ2-3, with TRBD2 identical over 7 bases. Germline CDR1 is LNHDA and CDR2 is SQIVND (reference sequence). The CDR3 covers 15 residues. Losses at the gene ends were 3 bases for V and 4 bases for J; bases not matched to a gene: 7. The CDR3 sequence: CASSMGGISSDTQYF. DNA of the CDR3: TGTGCCAGTAGTATGGGAGGGATTTCCTCAGATACGCAGTATTTT.

The V and J genes are TRBV4-1 and TRBJ2-1; D is perhaps TRBD1 (6 bases). V was trimmed by 4 bases and J by 5 bases, leaving 18 bases between them. CDR3 length: 16 residues. Germline CDR1 and CDR2: MGHRA and YSYEKL. The CDR3 region is CASSRHPDSPDNEQFF. The DNA for the CDR3 is TGCGCCAGCAGCCGACACCCGGACAGCCCAGACAATGAGCAGTTCTTC.

CDR3: CASSLYPTDRSGNTIYF. The CDR3 nucleotides are TGTGCCAGCAGTTTATACCCCACAGACCGCTCTGGAAACACCATATATTTT. V usage is TRBV27 and J usage is TRBJ1-3; no clear D gene. The germline CDR1 and CDR2 sequences are MNHEY and SMNVEV (reference sequence). Trimming removed 1 base from V and 0 bases from J, with 13 bases in between. There are 17 residues in the CDR3.

This clone was seen once. This rearrangement joins TRBV6-6 to TRBJ1-5; a possible D gene is TRBD1 (5 bases). Trimming shortened V by 7 bases and J by 4 bases, and 20 bases separated the two germline ends. The CDR3 is made up of 16 amino acids. CDR1 is MNHNY and CDR2 is SVGAGI in the germline V gene (reference sequence). The CDR3 DNA follows: TGTGCCAGCACAAAGAGAAGGGGTGTAGGTAATCAGCCCCAGCATTTT. Its protein product is CASTKRRGVGNQPQHF.

The CDR3 bases are TGCGCCAGCAGCTTGGAGCGCGGGACAGAGACCCAGTACTTC. Encoded protein: CASSLERGTETQYF. The chain is built from TRBV5-1 and TRBJ2-5; D is perhaps TRBD2 (6 bases). CDR3 length: 14 amino acids. V was trimmed by 0 bases and J by 4 bases, leaving 10 bases between them. Per germline, CDR1 SGHRS and CDR2 YFSETQ.

This clone was seen only a few times. One junction end does not reproduce the germline sequence, and a read error may be involved. V gene TRBV28 combines with J gene TRBJ2-7; no definite D call. Germline CDR1 and CDR2: MDHEN and SYDVKM. The CDR3 runs 11 residues. DNA for the CDR3: TGTGCCAGCAGTACACCTAACCGGGTGCACTTC. Protein product: CASSTPNRVHF.

This chain connects TRBV5-4 to TRBJ2-7, with 15 bases lining up with TRBD2. The CDR3 loop spans 15 amino acids. The germline V gene has CDR1 SGHNT and CDR2 YYREEE (reference sequence). Trimming removed 5 bases from V and 4 bases from J; junction bases left unmatched: 4. CDR3 nucleotides: TGTGCCAGCAGTTCCGGGACTAGCGGGAGGTACGAGCAGTACTTC. Encoded protein: CASSSGTSGRYEQYF.

Only one count was recorded for this clone. CDR3 region: CASSLDPTSTDTQYF. In nucleotides, the CDR3 is TGCGCCAGCAGCTTGGATCCGACTAGCACAGATACGCAGTATTTT. This chain joins TRBV5-1 and TRBJ2-3, with unresolved D. CDR3 length: 15 residues. CDR1 and CDR2 from the germline V gene are SGHRS and YFSETQ. V was cut by 0 bases and J by 0 bases, with 8 bases left in between.

V gene TRBV5-1 combines with J gene TRBJ1-1, with 7 nucleotides matching TRBD1. This CDR3 is 15 amino acids long. Losses at the gene ends were 2 bases for V and 1 base for J; bases not matched to a gene: 5. Germline assignment: CDR1 SGHRS and CDR2 YFSETQ. The CDR3 loop is CASSLQGPSNTEAFF. CDR3 nucleotide sequence: TGCGCCAGCAGCTTACAGGGGCCATCGAACACTGAAGCTTTCTTT. The variable domain in full, completed from reference TRBV5-1 and TRBJ1-1, reads KAGVTQTPRYLIKTRGQQVTLSCSPISGHRSVSWYQQTPGQGLQFLFEYFSETQRNKGNFPGRFSGRQFSNSRSEMNVSTLELGDSALYLCASSLQGPSNTEAFFGQGTRLTVV.

This clone was recorded once. The genes are TRBV6-1 and TRBJ1-1; the D is unclear. With 4 bases removed from V and 5 bases from J, the gap between germline ends came to 5 bases. There are 11 residues in the CDR3. CDR1 and CDR2 (germline): MNHNS, SASEGT. CDR3 in DNA: TGTGCCAGCAGTGTTAATACTGAAGCTTTCTTT. It yields the protein CASSVNTEAFF.

The chain joins TRBV5-1 to TRBJ1-3; no clear D. This CDR3 has 15 residues. CDR1 is SGHRS, CDR2 YFSETQ, per germline. V lost 0 bases, J lost 0 bases, and 7 bases lay in between. The CDR3 region has the DNA TGCGCCAGCAGCTTGGCATACACCTCTGGAAACACCATATATTTT. This translates into CASSLAYTSGNTIYF.

Notes on this clone: Other DNA sequences from this sample encode an identical CDR3 as well. The CDR3 nucleotides are TGTGCCAGCTCACCGACAGGGGGAAATCAGCCCCAGCATTTT. It is translated as CASSPTGGNQPQHF. V gene TRBV18 combines with J gene TRBJ1-5, with TRBD1 identical over 9 bases. The V segment lost 3 bases and the J segment 4 bases; nucleotides outside the gene matches: 1. CDR1 and CDR2 from the germline V gene are KGHSH and LQKENI. This CDR3 region has 14 residues.

The rearrangement links TRBV6-1 to TRBJ1-5; the D is unclear. V lost 1 base to trimming and J lost 3 bases, with 10 bases between them. CDR1 and CDR2 from the germline V gene are MNHNS and SASEGT. This CDR3 has 15 amino acids. CDR3 sequence (DNA): TGTGCCAGCAGTGAAGGGGCAGGCTACAATCAGCCCCAGCATTTT. Translating it yields CASSEGAGYNQPQHF.

This rearrangement joins TRBV4-2 to TRBJ2-1, with 7 bases identical to TRBD2. The CDR3 spans 15 residues. The trim removed 0 bases at V and 7 bases at J, leaving 6 bases unmatched. The germline gives CDR1 LGHNA, CDR2 YNFKEQ. CDR3 in DNA: TGTGCCAGCAGCCAAGAGGTTAGCGGGTTGAATGAGCAGTTCTTC. It translates to CASSQEVSGLNEQFF.

The V and J genes are TRBV7-8 and TRBJ2-5, with 8 bases that match TRBD1. CDR1 and CDR2 from the germline V gene are SGHVS and FQNEAQ. The CDR3 has 15 residues. V was clipped by 5 bases and J by 2 bases; unmatched bases: 7. The CDR3 spells CASSQSRDRQETQYF. Written as DNA, the CDR3 is TGTGCCAGCAGCCAAAGCCGGGACAGGCAAGAGACCCAGTACTTC.

The CDR3 loop reads CASSSRRTDTQYF. The CDR3 region has the DNA TGTGCCAGCAGCTCTAGACGCACAGATACGCAGTATTTT. This chain links TRBV9 with TRBJ2-3; D not certain. The germline V and J ends were trimmed by 4 bases and 1 base, with 7 bases remaining between them. Germline V CDR1 and CDR2: SGDLS, YYNGEE. This CDR3 has 13 amino acids. The whole variable domain, filled in from reference TRBV9 and TRBJ2-3, reads DSGVTQTPKHLITATGQRVTLRCSPRSGDLSVYWYQQSLDQGLQFLIQYYNGEERAKGNILERFSAQQFPDLHSELNLSSLELGDSALYFCASSSRRTDTQYFGPGTRLTVL.

V gene TRBV6-1 combines with J gene TRBJ2-3, with a tentative D call TRBD1 (7 bases). V lost 0 bases, J lost 6 bases, and 13 bases lay in between. From germline, CDR1 is MNHNS and CDR2 SASEGT. The CDR3 extends over 15 amino acids. Here the CDR3 reads CASSEAPTGRDTQYF. The CDR3, as DNA: TGTGCCAGCAGTGAAGCTCCGACAGGGAGGGATACGCAGTATTTT.

The J gene is TRBJ1-1, the V gene TRBV6-4; weak D call: TRBD1 (5 bases). Germline CDR1 is MRHNA and CDR2 is SNTAGT. V lost 2 bases, J lost 2 bases, and 6 bases lay in between. This CDR3 spans 13 amino acids. Here the CDR3 reads CASSDGHNTEAFF. The DNA of the CDR3 is TGTGCCAGCAGTGACGGACACAACACTGAAGCTTTCTTT.

The chain recombines TRBV2 with TRBJ2-1; possible D gene TRBD2, 5 bases. The ends were cut back, 4 bases at V and 0 bases at J, with 13 bases in the middle. The CDR3 totals 16 residues. CDR1 SNHLY and CDR2 FYNNEI come from the germline V gene. The CDR3 spells CASSGITDYSYNEQFF. The DNA of the CDR3 is TGTGCCAGCAGTGGTATCACCGACTACTCCTACAATGAGCAGTTCTTC.

J is TRBJ2-2 and V is TRBV7-8, with 8 bases fitting TRBD1. With V trimmed by 5 bases and J by 1 base, 9 bases remained unmatched. The CDR3 is made up of 17 amino acids. The V gene's germline CDR1 is SGHVS and CDR2 FQNEAQ. The CDR3 coding sequence is TGTGCCAGCAGCCCTTTACCCGGGACAGGGAACACCGGGGAGCTGTTTTTT. Its protein product is CASSPLPGTGNTGELFF.

The chain carries TRBV7-3 and TRBJ2-3; 11 bases align to TRBD2. Germline lookup yields CDR1 SGHTA and CDR2 FQGTGA. The CDR3 length is 21 residues. Trimming at V came to 2 bases and at J to 0 bases, leaving 16 bases not matched to a gene. CDR3 coding DNA: TGTGCCAGCAGCTTATATGGGCGCGGGACTAGCGGCTGGAGGAGCACAGATACGCAGTATTTT. Translating gives CASSLYGRGTSGWRSTDTQYF.

This chain joins TRBV10-3 and TRBJ2-3; 11 positions agree with TRBD2. Germline loops: CDR1 ENHRY, CDR2 SYGVKD. CDR3 size: 16 residues. V lost 5 bases to trimming and J lost 0 bases; unmatched junction nucleotides: 4. The CDR3 nucleotides read TGTGCCATCAGTTACCGACTAGCGGGGAGCACAGATACGCAGTATTTT. Its protein is CAISYRLAGSTDTQYF.